A selection of T cell receptor beta chains follows, all from one sample in a study of blood T cell repertoires in COVID-19. TCRdb's copy holds only in-frame clones and misses some; the assay was immunoSEQ multiplex PCR. The sample contains 300,000 to 450,000 clones, about 90% of which appear only once. Input material: peripheral blood. The receptor set was obtained from a woman aged 25 to 39 with COVID-19, enrolled during active disease. Each CDR3 is given with its conserved first and last residue. A D gene is named only where the DNA matches it firmly. The size of a clone is reported for some rows only, either as once, few or many, or as a class for expanded clones.

>NA|TRBJ1-5|TRBV6-5|NA
TGTGCCAGCAGTTACTCGGGCAGTAGCAATCAGCCCCAGCATTTT
CASSYSGSSNQPQHF
>NA|TRBJ2-1|TRBV7-9|NA
TGTGCCAGCAGCTTGGTTTTGGGGACTAATGAGCAGTTCTTC
CASSLVLGTNEQFF
>NA|TRBJ2-7|TRBV10-2|NA
TGCGCCAGCAGTGATTACGGGGAGTACGAGCAGTACTTC
CASSDYGEYEQYF
>NA|TRBJ2-7|TRBV30|NA
TGTGCCTGGAGTCCCGGGGGCTACGAGCAGTACTTC
CAWSPGGYEQYF
>NA|TRBJ1-5|TRBV28|once
TGTGCCAGCAGTTTCCAGAATCAGCCCCAGCATTTT
CASSFQNQPQHF
>NA|TRBJ1-6|TRBV11-2|NA
TGTGCCAGCAGCTTAGCCGACATTTCACCCCTCCACTTT
CASSLADISPLHF
>NA|TRBJ1-5|TRBV5-1|NA
TGCGCCAGCAGCCCCTCGGGGGGGAAGGGTCAGCCCCAGCATTTT
CASSPSGGKGQPQHF
>NA|TRBJ2-5|TRBV19|NA
TGTGCCAGTAGTGCCACAGGCTACGGAGAGACCCAGTACTTC
CASSATGYGETQYF
>NA|TRBJ2-3|TRBV28|NA
TGTGCCAGCAGTGGCCCAGGGGGCACAGATACGCAGTATTTT
CASSGPGGTDTQYF
>TRBD2|TRBJ2-5|TRBV28|NA
TGTGCCAGCAGTTTCCCCGATAGCGGGGGGGCGGAGACCCAGTACTTC
CASSFPDSGGAETQYF
>NA|TRBJ1-1|TRBV21-1|once
TGTGCCAGCAGCACGGCAGCAGGTCGCAACACTGAAGCTTTCTTT
CASSTAAGRNTEAFF
>TRBD2|TRBJ2-7|TRBV28|NA
TGTGCCAGCACCGCACCCAGGGCTAGCGGGAGGTCCGAGCAGTACTTC
CASTAPRASGRSEQYF
>TRBD2|TRBJ2-1|TRBV5-1|NA
TGCGCCAGCAGCACCTCAACTAGCGGGAGTCTGATAGGGGGTGAGCAGTTCTTC
CASSTSTSGSLIGGEQFF
>NA|TRBJ2-1|TRBV10-1|NA
TGCGCCAGCAGTGAGTCTGTAGGGGCAAATGAGCAGTTCTTC
CASSESVGANEQFF
>NA|TRBJ2-7|TRBV18|once
TGTGCCAGCTCACTTCAGGGGCTGACCTACGAGCAGTACTTC
CASSLQGLTYEQYF
>NA|TRBJ1-2|TRBV14|NA
TGTGCCAGCAGCCAGGACACCTCCTATGGCTACACCTTC
CASSQDTSYGYTF
>NA|TRBJ1-1|TRBV5-1|few
TGCGCCAGCAGCTTGATGGGCCCAGGAACAACTGAAGCTTTCTTT
CASSLMGPGTTEAFF
>NA|TRBJ2-7|TRBV7-9|NA
TGTGCCAGCAGCCAGGGGGGAGGCCGTGTGGAAGAGGAGCAGTACTTC
CASSQGGGRVEEEQYF
>TRBD1|TRBJ2-5|TRBV5-5|NA
TGTGCCAGCAGGACGACAGGGCGCACTGAAGAGACCCAGTACTTC
CASRTTGRTEETQYF
>TRBD2|TRBJ2-1|TRBV29-1|NA
TGCAGCGTTGAAGAATCGGGACTAGCGGGAGCCAGCTCCTACAATGAGCAGTTCTTC
CSVEESGLAGASSYNEQFF
>TRBD1|TRBJ2-1|TRBV5-1|few
TGCGCCAGCAGCTTGGACATTGCAGGGGGCGCCCACAATGAGCAGTTCTTC
CASSLDIAGGAHNEQFF
>TRBD2|TRBJ2-5|TRBV6-5|NA
TGTGCCAGCAGAAGGACTAGCGGGGAGACCCAGTACTTC
CASRRTSGETQYF
>TRBD1|TRBJ1-4|TRBV6-5|NA
TGTGCCACCAGGACAGGGGATGAAAAACTGTTTTTT
CATRTGDEKLFF
>NA|TRBJ2-3|TRBV10-2|NA
TGCGCCAGCAGGAGTTCAGATACGCAGTATTTT
CASRSSDTQYF
>TRBD2|TRBJ2-3|TRBV11-2|NA
TGTGCCAGCAGCTTAGTCATAGCTAGCGGGATAACAGATACGCAGTATTTT
CASSLVIASGITDTQYF
>TRBD1|TRBJ1-2|TRBV3-1/TRBV3-2|NA
TGTGCCAGCAGCCCCCGGGACAGGGGAGTCCGGGGCTACACCTTC
CASSPRDRGVRGYTF
>NA|TRBJ1-3|TRBV28|NA
TGTGCCAGCAGCCCGGGGTGGGGCTCTGGAAACACCATATATTTT
CASSPGWGSGNTIYF
>TRBD1|TRBJ2-5|TRBV11-2|NA
TGTGCCAGCAGCCTCGGGACAGTCGAACTGACCCAGTACTTC
CASSLGTVELTQYF
>NA|TRBJ2-7|TRBV27|once
TGTGCCAGCAGTTCATTCGGGGGTTCCTACGAGCAGTACTTC
CASSSFGGSYEQYF
>TRBD1|TRBJ1-2|TRBV7-2|NA
TGTGCCAGCAGCTTAGCCTCGCAGGGGGGTAACTATGGCTACACCTTC
CASSLASQGGNYGYTF
>NA|TRBJ2-7|TRBV28|NA
TGTGCCAGCAGTTTCGGGACCGGGAGCTCCTACGAGCAGTACTTC
CASSFGTGSSYEQYF
>TRBD2|TRBJ2-1|TRBV15|NA
TGTGCCACCAGCAGGAGACTAGCGGGAGGGGGGGAGCAGTTCTTC
CATSRRLAGGGEQFF
>NA|TRBJ1-4|TRBV15|NA
TGTGCCACCAGCAGAGATGGGCAGGGGAACGAAAAACTGTTTTTT
CATSRDGQGNEKLFF
>TRBD1|TRBJ2-3|TRBV18|NA
TGTGCCAGCTCACCTGGACAGGGGACAGATACGCAGTATTTT
CASSPGQGTDTQYF
>TRBD1|TRBJ1-2|TRBV28|NA
TGTGCCAGCACCGAAACAGGGGGTGGCTATGGCTACACCTTC
CASTETGGGYGYTF
>TRBD2|TRBJ2-2|TRBV9|once
TGTGCCAGCAGCGTAGGAGGGACTAGCGGGACCGGGGAGCTGTTTTTT
CASSVGGTSGTGELFF
>NA|TRBJ1-5|TRBV2|NA
TGTGCCAGCAGTGACAGGGGAGGCAATCAGCCCCAGCATTTT
CASSDRGGNQPQHF
>NA|TRBJ1-2|TRBV4-1|NA
TGCGCCAGCAGCCACAGGACTAACTATGGCTACACCTTC
CASSHRTNYGYTF
>NA|TRBJ1-1|TRBV12-3/TRBV12-4|few
TGTGCCAGCAGGCCAGCGGGGAACACTGAAGCTTTCTTT
CASRPAGNTEAFF
>NA|TRBJ1-1|TRBV2|once
TGTGCCAGCACCCTTTCCGGGATAAACACTGAAGCTTTCTTT
CASTLSGINTEAFF
>NA|TRBJ2-7|TRBV19|NA
TGTGCCAGTAGTATCGACACGTCCTACGAGCAGTACTTC
CASSIDTSYEQYF
>TRBD1|TRBJ2-2|TRBV2|NA
TGTGCCAGCAGTGAAGTCGCAGGGGGCGCGGTCGGGGAGCTGTTTTTT
CASSEVAGGAVGELFF
>TRBD2|TRBJ2-3|TRBV24-1|once
TGTGCCACCAGTGATTTGAAGCGGGGAGCCACAGATACGCAGTATTTT
CATSDLKRGATDTQYF
>TRBD1|TRBJ1-2|TRBV5-5|NA
TGTGCCAGCAGCTCCCAACGGACAGGGGGCGGAAGGGGCTACACCTTC
CASSSQRTGGGRGYTF